This entry lists 13 T cell receptor beta chains sequenced from one sample in a study of a mutant IDH1 vaccine in newly diagnosed glioma. The protocol was immunoSEQ multiplex PCR, while the TCRdb copy is restricted to in-frame clones and leaves out a portion. The repertoire holds more than 25,000 clones, approximately 79% seen once, with 7.5% to 10% in the top ten. Regarding time point: week 35, safety follow-up. Vaccination used 300 ug of mutant IDH1 20-mer peptide per dose, with topical imiquimod. These receptors' antigens are unknown. The material sequenced was PBMCs, taken from a glioma patient whose treatment included an IDH1 peptide vaccine. These receptor sequences come from a woman aged 25 to 39 with glioma. Some clones in this sample may be carry-over from other donors' samples.

The chain has TRBV6-5 and TRBJ1-1, with 7 bases fitting TRBD1. Germline CDR1 MNHEY, CDR2 SVGAGI. The trim removed 7 bases at V and 2 bases at J, leaving 10 bases unmatched. This CDR3 contains 15 residues. The CDR3 loop is CASTLGTEQNTEAFF. CDR3 in DNA: TGTGCCAGCACCCTAGGGACAGAACAAAACACTGAAGCTTTCTTT.

This sequence joins TRBV2 and TRBJ2-1; TRBD2 aligns across 12 bases. With 1 base clipped from V and 7 bases from J, the junction kept 2 bases outside the gene matches. The germline CDR1 and CDR2 sequences are SNHLY and FYNNEI. The CDR3 has 15 amino acids. CDR3 sequence: CASSEVGLAGNEQFF. The CDR3 region has the DNA TGTGCCAGCAGTGAAGTCGGACTAGCGGGAAATGAGCAGTTCTTC.

The V gene is TRBV2, the J gene TRBJ2-3, with 11 bases aligning to TRBD1. CDR1 is SNHLY and CDR2 is FYNNEI in the germline V gene. The CDR3 loop spans 13 amino acids. V lost 11 bases, J lost 4 bases, and 5 bases stayed unmatched. CDR3 in amino acids: CASGGQGADTQYF. CDR3 coding DNA: TGTGCCTCAGGGGGACAGGGGGCAGATACGCAGTATTTT.

The V gene is TRBV18, the J gene TRBJ2-7; D is unresolved. The germline V and J ends were trimmed by 6 bases and 2 bases, with 8 bases remaining between them. The CDR3 runs to 12 residues. The germline V gene has CDR1 KGHSH and CDR2 LQKENI. This CDR3 reads CASSPSPYEQYF. CDR3 bases: TGTGCCAGCTCCCCCTCCCCCTACGAGCAGTACTTC.

CDR3 bases: TGTGCCAGCAGCTTGAGGAGGTGGCGGACCCCGGGGGATACGCAGTATTTT. Its translation is CASSLRRWRTPGDTQYF. This chain uses TRBV5-6 with TRBJ2-3; D is possibly TRBD2 (5 bases). Germline values: CDR1 SGHDT, CDR2 YYEEEE. V was clipped by 1 base and J by 6 bases, with 21 bases between them. The CDR3 totals 17 residues.

This sequence joins TRBV11-3 and TRBJ2-1, with D perhaps TRBD1 or TRBD2 (6 bases each). The CDR3 spans 16 residues. In germline, CDR1 is SGHNT, CDR2 YENEEA. V was cut by 5 bases and J by 9 bases, with 23 bases left in between. The CDR3 nucleotides are TGTGCCAGCAGCATGGGGGGTTGGGGGGCTGAGATTGAGCAGTTCTTC. Protein: CASSMGGWGAEIEQFF.

This chain connects TRBV19 to TRBJ2-5, with 8 bases identical to TRBD2. This CDR3 contains 15 residues. Losses at the gene ends were 4 bases for V and 2 bases for J; bases not matched to a gene: 6. Per germline, CDR1 LNHDA and CDR2 SQIVND (reference sequence). CDR3 in amino acids: CASSTLAGQQETQYF. DNA for the CDR3: TGTGCCAGTAGTACCCTAGCGGGCCAACAAGAGACCCAGTACTTC.

The rearrangement links TRBV7-2 to TRBJ2-7; 7 positions match TRBD2. Germline CDR1 is SGHTA and CDR2 is FQGNSA. CDR3 length: 17 amino acids. V shed 0 bases and J 3 bases; nucleotides not matched to a gene: 11. The CDR3 spells CASSLAPSGGRLYEQYF. Here the CDR3 DNA reads TGTGCCAGCAGCTTAGCACCATCGGGCGGGAGACTCTACGAGCAGTACTTC.

This clone came up a few times. V and J are TRBV27 and TRBJ1-1; D remains unclear. There are 14 residues in the CDR3. V was shortened by 2 bases and J by 2 bases, with 9 bases between the two germline ends. Germline CDR1 reads MNHEY; CDR2 reads SMNVEV (reference sequence). Here the CDR3 reads CASSLNGFNTEAFF. CDR3 in DNA: TGTGCCAGCAGTTTAAACGGATTTAACACTGAAGCTTTCTTT.

The chain uses TRBV7-9 and TRBJ2-7, with TRBD1 as a possible D gene (6 bases). The germline gives CDR1 SEHNR, CDR2 FQNEAQ (reference sequence). This CDR3 spans 12 amino acids. Deletions cut 5 bases from V and 6 bases from J, with 11 bases between. CDR3 DNA: TGTGCCAGCAGCACCGGGACAATCGAGCAGTACTTC. Translation gives CASSTGTIEQYF.

This clone is a singleton in its sample. The CDR3 DNA follows: TGTGCCAGCAGCCTCCGCGGGGGGCACGGCTACACCTTC. It encodes CASSLRGGHGYTF. The chain has TRBV14 and TRBJ1-2; D is possibly TRBD1 (6 bases). The germline V gene encodes CDR1 SGHDN and CDR2 FVKESK. This CDR3 is 13 amino acids long. Deletions cut 4 bases from V and 8 bases from J, with 14 bases between.

The chain has TRBV5-1 and TRBJ1-2; D is ambiguous. CDR3 length equals 13 residues. With 4 bases removed from V and 2 bases from J, the gap between germline ends came to 9 bases. The germline gives CDR1 SGHRS, CDR2 YFSETQ. Written as DNA, the CDR3 is TGCGCCAGCAGCGAGGGTGTCAACTATGGCTACACCTTC. It is translated as CASSEGVNYGYTF.

The rearrangement joins TRBV10-1 to TRBJ1-1; D may be TRBD1 (6 bases). V gave up 2 bases and J gave up 5 bases, with 15 bases separating them. The germline V gene encodes CDR1 WNHNN and CDR2 SYGVQD (reference sequence). The CDR3 length is 15 residues. The CDR3 DNA reads TGCGCCAGCAGTGAGACCGGCGGGGGCCGAACTGAAGCTTTCTTT. It is translated as CASSETGGGRTEAFF.